This is a list of T cell receptor beta chains from one sample in a study of T cell clusters in autoimmune cytopenias. TCRdb derives one entry per CDR3 protein from the multiplex PCR reads, leaving out DNA. This listing includes around 2,200 distinct CDR3 sequences. These data were likewise used in another study, on T cell repertoires in aging, cancer and after chemotherapy.

The sequencing input was peripheral blood. All receptors derive from a human donor in good health. The CDR3 runs from the conserved cysteine through the conserved F or W. The order of the fields is CDR3 protein, J gene, V gene, clone size. The size field is filled for only some rows; it gives once, few, many or a size class.

CDR3 protein: CASSLVERTQNSYNEQFF; J gene: TRBJ2-1; V gene: TRBV7-6; clone size: medium-sized
CDR3 protein: CASRQGETQYF; J gene: TRBJ2-5; V gene: TRBV11-1; clone size: -
CDR3 protein: CASSETGGPEAFF; J gene: TRBJ1-1; V gene: TRBV6-1; clone size: medium-sized
CDR3 protein: CSARFPTGGVSTEAFF; J gene: TRBJ1-1; V gene: TRBV20-1; clone size: -
CDR3 protein: CASSLVLAGAYEQYF; J gene: TRBJ2-7; V gene: TRBV6-2/TRBV6-3; clone size: medium-sized
CDR3 protein: CASSRDGEKLFF; J gene: TRBJ1-4; V gene: TRBV5-4; clone size: medium-sized
CDR3 protein: CASSPFGTGRDEQYF; J gene: TRBJ2-7; V gene: TRBV6-5; clone size: medium-sized
CDR3 protein: CASSFSQNNQPQHF; J gene: TRBJ1-5; V gene: TRBV5-6; clone size: -
CDR3 protein: CASSQPGLAGGLRNEQFF; J gene: TRBJ2-1; V gene: TRBV5-4; clone size: -
CDR3 protein: CASSPGGGEAFF; J gene: TRBJ1-1; V gene: TRBV6-5; clone size: medium-sized
CDR3 protein: CASSDTPNYGYTF; J gene: TRBJ1-2; V gene: TRBV9; clone size: -
CDR3 protein: CASSYSFDGSSPQYF; J gene: TRBJ2-5; V gene: TRBV6-5; clone size: large
CDR3 protein: CASSFTGQGQNIQYF; J gene: TRBJ2-4; V gene: TRBV11-1; clone size: large
CDR3 protein: CASSLSSGIYGYTF; J gene: TRBJ1-2; V gene: TRBV7-6; clone size: medium-sized
CDR3 protein: CASSLGGESGELFF; J gene: TRBJ2-2; V gene: TRBV6-5; clone size: large
CDR3 protein: CASSATDSHQPQHF; J gene: TRBJ1-5; V gene: TRBV28; clone size: -
CDR3 protein: CASSYSGGGATEAFF; J gene: TRBJ1-1; V gene: TRBV6-5; clone size: medium-sized
CDR3 protein: CASSPTGGTGAYNEQFF; J gene: TRBJ2-1; V gene: TRBV7-2; clone size: -
CDR3 protein: CASSPRENTEAFF; J gene: TRBJ1-1; V gene: TRBV7-9; clone size: -
CDR3 protein: CASSDSTGGGYTF; J gene: TRBJ1-2; V gene: TRBV6-4; clone size: medium-sized
CDR3 protein: CASSENTGELFF; J gene: TRBJ2-2; V gene: TRBV6-5; clone size: large
CDR3 protein: CASSQGVVPSEGQPQHF; J gene: TRBJ1-5; V gene: TRBV4-2; clone size: -
CDR3 protein: CASSPIPSETEAFF; J gene: TRBJ1-1; V gene: TRBV5-1; clone size: -
CDR3 protein: CASSVDPNSNQPQHF; J gene: TRBJ1-5; V gene: TRBV9; clone size: -
CDR3 protein: CASSSTGGVGANVLTF; J gene: TRBJ2-6; V gene: TRBV7-2; clone size: -
CDR3 protein: CASRLGRGQNYGYTF; J gene: TRBJ1-2; V gene: TRBV5-4; clone size: medium-sized
CDR3 protein: CATGTTNEQFF; J gene: TRBJ2-1; V gene: TRBV6-5; clone size: large
CDR3 protein: CASGDGLMNTEAFF; J gene: TRBJ1-1; V gene: TRBV6-1; clone size: medium-sized
CDR3 protein: CASSSAGTDYGYTF; J gene: TRBJ1-2; V gene: TRBV12-3/TRBV12-4; clone size: medium-sized
CDR3 protein: CASRPAGRGATEAFF; J gene: TRBJ1-1; V gene: TRBV6-1; clone size: medium-sized
CDR3 protein: CASSWYGAAEAFF; J gene: TRBJ1-1; V gene: TRBV6-5; clone size: medium-sized
CDR3 protein: CASSMRDRGLAGQFF; J gene: TRBJ2-1; V gene: TRBV19; clone size: large
CDR3 protein: CAFTHRDLFVYGYTF; J gene: TRBJ1-2; V gene: TRBV30; clone size: medium-sized
CDR3 protein: CASSRDGSWTEAFF; J gene: TRBJ1-1; V gene: TRBV6-5; clone size: medium-sized
CDR3 protein: CSVDGDVGTSTDTQYF; J gene: TRBJ2-3; V gene: TRBV29-1; clone size: large
CDR3 protein: CSAGQGRVQPQHF; J gene: TRBJ1-5; V gene: TRBV20-1; clone size: -
CDR3 protein: CASSQVGITGELFF; J gene: TRBJ2-2; V gene: TRBV14; clone size: medium-sized
CDR3 protein: CSARDPRGRAETQYF; J gene: TRBJ2-5; V gene: TRBV20-1; clone size: -
CDR3 protein: CSADRDTGEQFF; J gene: TRBJ2-1; V gene: TRBV20-1; clone size: medium-sized
CDR3 protein: CASSFTALGRGTDTQYF; J gene: TRBJ2-3; V gene: TRBV7-9; clone size: -
CDR3 protein: CASSPYTSNTEAFF; J gene: TRBJ1-1; V gene: TRBV6-1; clone size: medium-sized
CDR3 protein: CASSLAGGSYTEAFF; J gene: TRBJ1-1; V gene: TRBV11-2; clone size: medium-sized
CDR3 protein: CASCLWNTEAFF; J gene: TRBJ1-1; V gene: TRBV6-6; clone size: medium-sized
CDR3 protein: CASSLVSSSDEQFF; J gene: TRBJ2-1; V gene: TRBV7-3; clone size: -
CDR3 protein: CASSSTPGRSYEQYF; J gene: TRBJ2-7; V gene: TRBV27; clone size: medium-sized
CDR3 protein: CATSSLPAGVSYEQYF; J gene: TRBJ2-7; V gene: TRBV15; clone size: -
CDR3 protein: CAWCESGGATEAFF; J gene: TRBJ1-1; V gene: TRBV5-4; clone size: -
CDR3 protein: CASSRGQGGDTQYF; J gene: TRBJ2-3; V gene: TRBV4-2; clone size: -
CDR3 protein: CASSGPWGREENGYTF; J gene: TRBJ1-2; V gene: TRBV5-4; clone size: medium-sized
CDR3 protein: CASSLTTGNNQPQHF; J gene: TRBJ1-5; V gene: TRBV12-3/TRBV12-4; clone size: medium-sized
CDR3 protein: CASSNGTEDYGYTF; J gene: TRBJ1-2; V gene: TRBV12-3/TRBV12-4; clone size: medium-sized
CDR3 protein: CASSPRGDEQFF; J gene: TRBJ2-1; V gene: TRBV6-5; clone size: -
CDR3 protein: CATSDRSGTGPTGANVLTF; J gene: TRBJ2-6; V gene: TRBV24-1; clone size: medium-sized
CDR3 protein: CASSRTGTTDTQYF; J gene: TRBJ2-3; V gene: TRBV14; clone size: -
CDR3 protein: CASSRDSRWVGELFF; J gene: TRBJ2-2; V gene: TRBV28; clone size: medium-sized
CDR3 protein: CASSLRSGEGTEAFF; J gene: TRBJ1-1; V gene: TRBV4-3; clone size: -
CDR3 protein: CASSYKSPNTGELFF; J gene: TRBJ2-2; V gene: TRBV6-5; clone size: large
CDR3 protein: CASSAPGQGEETQYF; J gene: TRBJ2-5; V gene: TRBV5-4; clone size: medium-sized
CDR3 protein: CASRSRLAGLPSTDTQYF; J gene: TRBJ2-3; V gene: TRBV11-1; clone size: -